Described below is a single T cell receptor beta chain sequence and its context. The data are from a study of blood T cell repertoires in COVID-19. As for the study in general: Collection of acute and convalescent COVID-19 samples took place in the United States, Italy and Spain. T cells, B-cell-depleted T cells, or PBMCs supplied cDNA or gDNA.

In the authors' methods: Researchers report that nucleated cell counts were estimated from reference gene primer amplification. This table comes from immunoSEQ multiplex PCR, and its TCRdb copy is limited to in-frame clones, with some not included. D and trimming were read from the DNA, whereas the V and J calls and clone size are those reported in that table. The repertoire includes around 70,000 clones, roughly 80% of them detected once, and 1.8% sits in the top ten. Germline trimming cut 6 bases from V and 1 base from J; bases unmatched to any gene: 5. CDR1 is MGHDK, CDR2 SYGVNS, per germline. CDR3 length: 15 residues.

The sequencing input was peripheral blood. J is TRBJ1-1 and V is TRBV25-1; 10 bases line up with TRBD1. This TCR came from a woman aged 55-70 years with acute or convalescent COVID-19. Here the CDR3 reads CASRRQGASNTEAFF. Here the CDR3 DNA reads TGTGCCAGCAGAAGACAGGGGGCTTCGAACACTGAAGCTTTCTTT. Drawing the rest from reference TRBV25-1 and TRBJ1-1, the complete variable domain is EADIYQTPRYLVIGTGKKITLECSQTMGHDKMYWYQQDPGMELHLIHYSYGVNSTEKGDLSSESTVSRIRTEHFPLTLESARPSHTSQYLCASRRQGASNTEAFFGQGTRLTVV.